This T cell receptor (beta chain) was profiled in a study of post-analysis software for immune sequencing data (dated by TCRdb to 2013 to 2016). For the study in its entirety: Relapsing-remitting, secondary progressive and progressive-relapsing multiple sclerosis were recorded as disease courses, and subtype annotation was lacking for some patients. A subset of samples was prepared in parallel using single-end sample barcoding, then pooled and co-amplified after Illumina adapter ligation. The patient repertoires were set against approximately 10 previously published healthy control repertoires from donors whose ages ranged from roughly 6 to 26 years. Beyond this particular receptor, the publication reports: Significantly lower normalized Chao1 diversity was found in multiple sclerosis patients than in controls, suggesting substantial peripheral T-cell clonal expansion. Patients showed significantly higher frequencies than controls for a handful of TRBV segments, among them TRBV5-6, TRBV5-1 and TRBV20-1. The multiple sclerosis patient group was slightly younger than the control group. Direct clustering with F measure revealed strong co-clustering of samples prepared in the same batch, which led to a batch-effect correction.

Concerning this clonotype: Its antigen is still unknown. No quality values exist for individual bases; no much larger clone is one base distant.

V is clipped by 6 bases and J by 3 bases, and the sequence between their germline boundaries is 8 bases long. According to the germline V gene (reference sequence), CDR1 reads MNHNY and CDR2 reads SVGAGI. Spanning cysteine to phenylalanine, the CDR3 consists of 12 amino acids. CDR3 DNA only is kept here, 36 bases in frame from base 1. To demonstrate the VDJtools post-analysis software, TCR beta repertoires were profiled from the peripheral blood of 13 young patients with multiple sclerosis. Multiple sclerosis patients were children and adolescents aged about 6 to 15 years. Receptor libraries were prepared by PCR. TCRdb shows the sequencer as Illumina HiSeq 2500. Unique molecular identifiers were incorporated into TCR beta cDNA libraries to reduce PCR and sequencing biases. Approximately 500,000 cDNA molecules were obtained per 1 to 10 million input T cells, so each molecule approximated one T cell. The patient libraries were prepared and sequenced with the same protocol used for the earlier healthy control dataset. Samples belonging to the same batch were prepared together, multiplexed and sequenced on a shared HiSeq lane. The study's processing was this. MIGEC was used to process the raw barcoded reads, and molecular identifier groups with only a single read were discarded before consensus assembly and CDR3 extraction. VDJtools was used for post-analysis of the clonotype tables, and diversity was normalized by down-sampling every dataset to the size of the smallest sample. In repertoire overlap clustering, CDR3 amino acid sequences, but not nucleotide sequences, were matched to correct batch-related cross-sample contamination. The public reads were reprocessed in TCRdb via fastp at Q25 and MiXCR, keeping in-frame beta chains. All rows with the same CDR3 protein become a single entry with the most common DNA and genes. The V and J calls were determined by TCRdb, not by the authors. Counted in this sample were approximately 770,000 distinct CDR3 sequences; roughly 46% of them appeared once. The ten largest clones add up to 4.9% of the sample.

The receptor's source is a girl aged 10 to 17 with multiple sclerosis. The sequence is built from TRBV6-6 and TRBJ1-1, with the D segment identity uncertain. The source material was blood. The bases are TGTGCCAGCAGCCGCTATGACACTGAAGCTTTCTTT. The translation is CASSRYDTEAFF.